The sequence of this T cell receptor beta chain was determined in a study of vaccination effects on CD4 cells after COVID-19. As concerns this clone: Its specificity is unknown.

Data came from immunoSEQ multiplex PCR; TCRdb stores just in-frame clones and leaves some out. The sample lists tens of thousands of clones, nearly 75% seen once, with approximately 2.2% in the top ten. Germline CDR1 LGHNA, CDR2 YSLEER. V lost 0 bases, J lost 2 bases, and 10 bases lay in between. This CDR3 has 15 residues. CD4+ T cell isolation took place after less than 13 days of culture. All participants had two doses of either the BNT162b2 or mRNA-1273 vaccine. The rearrangement joins TRBV4-3 to TRBJ1-2; D unclear. The sequence came from a human donor who received a COVID-19 vaccine. The sample here was CD4+ T cells from PBMCs cultured without peptide, taken after COVID-19 vaccination. CDR3 in DNA: TGCGCCAGCAGCCAAGAATTTAAGGGCAACTATGGCTACACCTTC. Protein: CASSQEFKGNYGYTF.